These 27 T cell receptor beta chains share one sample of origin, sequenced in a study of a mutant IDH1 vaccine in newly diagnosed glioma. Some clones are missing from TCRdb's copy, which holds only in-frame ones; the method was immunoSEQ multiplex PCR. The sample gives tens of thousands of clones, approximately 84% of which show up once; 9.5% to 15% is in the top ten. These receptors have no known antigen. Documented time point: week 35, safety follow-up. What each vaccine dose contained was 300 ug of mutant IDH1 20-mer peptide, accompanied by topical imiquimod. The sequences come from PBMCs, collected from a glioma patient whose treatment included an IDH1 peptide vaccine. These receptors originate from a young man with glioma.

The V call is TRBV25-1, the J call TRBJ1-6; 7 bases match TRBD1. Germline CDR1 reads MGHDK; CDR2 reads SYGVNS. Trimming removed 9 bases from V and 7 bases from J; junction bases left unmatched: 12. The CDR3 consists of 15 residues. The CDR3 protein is CASATTGTVNSPLHF. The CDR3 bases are TGTGCCAGTGCGACAACCGGGACAGTCAATTCACCCCTCCACTTT.

The CDR3 sequence: CASSPVVGGSLTGANVLTF. Written as DNA, the CDR3 is TGCGCCAGCAGCCCAGTCGTAGGGGGGAGTTTAACTGGGGCCAACGTCCTGACTTTC. The V and J genes are TRBV5-1 and TRBJ2-6; D possibly matches TRBD1 or TRBD2 (6 bases each). In germline, CDR1 is SGHRS, CDR2 YFSETQ. V gave up 4 bases and J gave up 2 bases, with 22 bases separating them. There are 19 residues in the CDR3.

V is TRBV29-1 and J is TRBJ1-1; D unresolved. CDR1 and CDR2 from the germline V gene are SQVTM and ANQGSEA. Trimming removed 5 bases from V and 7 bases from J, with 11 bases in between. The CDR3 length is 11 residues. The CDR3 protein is CSVRWGGEAFF. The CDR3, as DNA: TGCAGCGTTCGGTGGGGAGGTGAAGCTTTCTTT. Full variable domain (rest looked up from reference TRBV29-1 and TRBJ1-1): SAVISQKPSRDICQRGTSLTIQCQVDSQVTMMFWYRQQPGQSLTLIATANQGSEATYESGFVIDKFPISRPNLTFSTLTVSNMSPEDSSIYLCSVRWGGEAFFGQGTRLTVV.

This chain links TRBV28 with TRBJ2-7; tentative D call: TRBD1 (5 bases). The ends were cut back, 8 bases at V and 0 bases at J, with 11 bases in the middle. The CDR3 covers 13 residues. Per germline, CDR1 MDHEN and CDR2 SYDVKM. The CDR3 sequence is CASQDSPSYEQYF. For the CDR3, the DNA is TGTGCCAGCCAAGACAGTCCCTCCTACGAGCAGTACTTC.

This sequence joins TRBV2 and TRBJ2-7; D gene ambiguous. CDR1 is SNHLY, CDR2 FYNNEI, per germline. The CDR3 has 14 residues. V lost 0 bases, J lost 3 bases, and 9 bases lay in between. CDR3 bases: TGTGCCAGCAGTGAAGCGCTTGCAGGCTACGAGCAGTACTTC. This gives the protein CASSEALAGYEQYF.

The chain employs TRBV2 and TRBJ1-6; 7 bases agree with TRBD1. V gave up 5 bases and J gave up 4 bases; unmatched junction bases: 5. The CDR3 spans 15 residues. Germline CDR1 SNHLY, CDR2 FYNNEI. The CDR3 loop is CASSTSGQYNSPLHF. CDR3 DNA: TGTGCCAGCAGTACCTCGGGACAGTATAATTCACCCCTCCACTTT. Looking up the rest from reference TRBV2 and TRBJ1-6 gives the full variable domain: EPEVTQTPSHQVTQMGQEVILRCVPISNHLYFYWYRQILGQKVEFLVSFYNNEISEKSEIFDDQFSVERPDGSNFTLKIRSTKLEDSAMYFCASSTSGQYNSPLHFGNGTRLTVT.

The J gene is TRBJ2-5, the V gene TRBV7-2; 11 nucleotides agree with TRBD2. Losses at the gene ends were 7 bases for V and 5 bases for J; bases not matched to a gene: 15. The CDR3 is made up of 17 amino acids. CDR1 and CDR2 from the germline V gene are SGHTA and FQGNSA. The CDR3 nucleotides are TGTGCCAGCAACAATCAAAAAATAGCGGGAGGGTCCGAGACCCAGTACTTC. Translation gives CASNNQKIAGGSETQYF.

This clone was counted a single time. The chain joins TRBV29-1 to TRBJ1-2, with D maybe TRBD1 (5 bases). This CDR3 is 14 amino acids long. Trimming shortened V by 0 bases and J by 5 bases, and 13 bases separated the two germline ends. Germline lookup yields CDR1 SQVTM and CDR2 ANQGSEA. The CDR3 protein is CSVEEQDITYGYTF. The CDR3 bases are TGCAGCGTTGAAGAACAGGACATCACTTATGGCTACACCTTC.

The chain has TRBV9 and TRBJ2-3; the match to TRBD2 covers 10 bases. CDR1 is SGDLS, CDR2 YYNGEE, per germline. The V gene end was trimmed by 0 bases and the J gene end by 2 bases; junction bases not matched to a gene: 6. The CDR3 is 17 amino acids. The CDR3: CASSVDSSGRYTDTQYF. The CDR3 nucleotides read TGTGCCAGCAGCGTAGACAGTAGCGGGAGGTACACAGATACGCAGTATTTT.

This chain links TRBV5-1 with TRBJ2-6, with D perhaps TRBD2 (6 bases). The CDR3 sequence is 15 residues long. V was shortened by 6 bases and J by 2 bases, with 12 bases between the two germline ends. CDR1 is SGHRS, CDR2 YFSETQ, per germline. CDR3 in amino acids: CASNSWGAGANVLTF. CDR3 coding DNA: TGCGCCAGCAACTCCTGGGGGGCTGGGGCCAACGTCCTGACTTTC.

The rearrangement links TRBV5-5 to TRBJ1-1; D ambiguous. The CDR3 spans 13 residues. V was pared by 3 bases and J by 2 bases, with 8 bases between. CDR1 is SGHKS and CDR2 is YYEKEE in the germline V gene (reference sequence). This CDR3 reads CASSWVANTEAFF. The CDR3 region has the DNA TGTGCCAGCAGCTGGGTAGCCAACACTGAAGCTTTCTTT. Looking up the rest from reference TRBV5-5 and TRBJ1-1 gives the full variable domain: DAGVTQSPTHLIKTRGQQVTLRCSPISGHKSVSWYQQVLGQGPQFIFQYYEKEERGRGNFPDRFSARQFPNYSSELNVNALLLGDSALYLCASSWVANTEAFFGQGTRLTVV.

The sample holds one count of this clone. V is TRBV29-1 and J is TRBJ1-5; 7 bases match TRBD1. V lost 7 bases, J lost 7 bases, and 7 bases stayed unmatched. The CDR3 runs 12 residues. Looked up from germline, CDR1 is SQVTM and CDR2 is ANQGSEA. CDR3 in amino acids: CSAKTGYQPQHF. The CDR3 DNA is TGCAGCGCTAAGACAGGGTACCAGCCCCAGCATTTT.

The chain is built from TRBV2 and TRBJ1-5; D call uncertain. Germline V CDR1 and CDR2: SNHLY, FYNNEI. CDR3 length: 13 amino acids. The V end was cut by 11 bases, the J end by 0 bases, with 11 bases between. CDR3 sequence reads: CAARRDSNQPQHF. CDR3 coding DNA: TGTGCCGCGAGGAGGGATAGCAATCAGCCCCAGCATTTT.

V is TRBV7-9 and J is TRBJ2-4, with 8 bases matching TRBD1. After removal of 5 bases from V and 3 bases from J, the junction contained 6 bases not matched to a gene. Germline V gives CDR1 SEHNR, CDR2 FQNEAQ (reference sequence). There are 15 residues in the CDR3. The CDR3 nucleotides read TGTGCCAGCAGCCCTCAGGGGGCGGTCAAAAACATTCAGTACTTC. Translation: CASSPQGAVKNIQYF.

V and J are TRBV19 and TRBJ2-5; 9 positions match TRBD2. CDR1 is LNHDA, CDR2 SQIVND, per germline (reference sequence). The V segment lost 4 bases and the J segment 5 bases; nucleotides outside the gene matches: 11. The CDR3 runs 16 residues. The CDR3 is CASSNWERGDRETQYF. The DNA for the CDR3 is TGTGCCAGTAGTAATTGGGAGCGGGGGGACCGGGAGACCCAGTACTTC.

The chain's CDR3 is CASSYKGGSNEKLFF. The DNA for the CDR3 is TGTGCCAGCAGCTATAAGGGGGGGTCTAATGAAAAACTGTTTTTT. J is TRBJ1-4 and V is TRBV7-9, with D maybe TRBD1 (6 bases). Trimming left V 4 bases short and J 3 bases short, with 12 bases between. Looked up from germline, CDR1 is SEHNR and CDR2 is FQNEAQ (reference sequence). This CDR3 has 15 amino acids.

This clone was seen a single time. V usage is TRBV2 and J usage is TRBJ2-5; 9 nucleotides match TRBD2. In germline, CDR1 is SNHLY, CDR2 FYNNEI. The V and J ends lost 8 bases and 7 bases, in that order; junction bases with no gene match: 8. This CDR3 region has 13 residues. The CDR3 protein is CASWDSGGGTQYF. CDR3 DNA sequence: TGTGCCAGCTGGGATAGCGGGGGTGGGACCCAGTACTTC.

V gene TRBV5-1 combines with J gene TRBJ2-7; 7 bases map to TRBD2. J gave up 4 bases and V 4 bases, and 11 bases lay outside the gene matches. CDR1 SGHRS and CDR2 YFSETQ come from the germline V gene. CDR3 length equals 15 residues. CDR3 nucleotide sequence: TGCGCCAGCAGCACCCGACCTAGCGGATCATACGAGCAGTACTTC. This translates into CASSTRPSGSYEQYF.

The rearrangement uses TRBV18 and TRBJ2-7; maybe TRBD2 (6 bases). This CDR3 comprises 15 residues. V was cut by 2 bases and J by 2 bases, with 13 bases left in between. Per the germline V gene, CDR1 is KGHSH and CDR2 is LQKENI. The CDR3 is CASSPGDWSAYEQYF. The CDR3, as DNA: TGTGCCAGCTCACCAGGGGACTGGAGCGCCTACGAGCAGTACTTC.

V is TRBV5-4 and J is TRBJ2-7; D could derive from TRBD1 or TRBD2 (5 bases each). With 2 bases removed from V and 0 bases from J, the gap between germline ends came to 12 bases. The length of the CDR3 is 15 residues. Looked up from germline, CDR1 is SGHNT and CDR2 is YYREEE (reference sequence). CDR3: CASSFSTGRSYEQYF. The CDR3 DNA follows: TGTGCCAGCAGCTTTAGTACGGGACGCTCCTACGAGCAGTACTTC.

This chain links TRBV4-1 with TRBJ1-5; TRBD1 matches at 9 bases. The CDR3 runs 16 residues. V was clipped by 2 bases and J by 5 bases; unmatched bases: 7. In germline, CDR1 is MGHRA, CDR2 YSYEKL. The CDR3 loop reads CASSQWSGQGDQPQHF. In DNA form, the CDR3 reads TGCGCCAGCAGCCAATGGTCGGGACAGGGAGATCAGCCCCAGCATTTT.

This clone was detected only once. This CDR3 is CAGRVATNEKLFF. For the CDR3, the DNA is TGTGCAGGGCGTGTGGCAACTAATGAAAAACTGTTTTTT. The chain uses TRBV18 and TRBJ1-4; D gene uncertain. Germline V CDR1 and CDR2: KGHSH, LQKENI. This CDR3 contains 13 residues.

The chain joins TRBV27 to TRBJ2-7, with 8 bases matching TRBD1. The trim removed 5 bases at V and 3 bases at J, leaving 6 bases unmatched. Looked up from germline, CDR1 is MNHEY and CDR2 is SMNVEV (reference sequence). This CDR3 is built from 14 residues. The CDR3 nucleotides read TGTGCCAGCAGTGCCGGGACAGGAGTCTACGAGCAGTACTTC. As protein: CASSAGTGVYEQYF.

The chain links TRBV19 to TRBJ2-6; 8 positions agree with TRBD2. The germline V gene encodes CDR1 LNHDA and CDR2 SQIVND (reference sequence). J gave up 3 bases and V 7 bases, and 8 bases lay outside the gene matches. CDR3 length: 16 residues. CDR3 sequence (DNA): TGTGCCAGTACCCCCCGGGGGGGTGGTGGGGCCAACGTCCTGACTTTC. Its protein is CASTPRGGGGANVLTF.

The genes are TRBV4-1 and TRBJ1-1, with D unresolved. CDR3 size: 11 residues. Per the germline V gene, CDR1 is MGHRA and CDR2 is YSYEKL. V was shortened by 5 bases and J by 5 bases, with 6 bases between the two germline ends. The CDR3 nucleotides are TGCGCCAGCAGCTCCCGGACTGAAGCTTTCTTT. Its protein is CASSSRTEAFF.

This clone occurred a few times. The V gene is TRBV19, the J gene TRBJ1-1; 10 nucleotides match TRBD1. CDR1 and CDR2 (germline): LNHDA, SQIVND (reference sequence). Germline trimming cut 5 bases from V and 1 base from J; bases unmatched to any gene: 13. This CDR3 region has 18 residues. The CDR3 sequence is CASSGNRDRGLWNTEAFF. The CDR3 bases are TGTGCCAGTAGTGGCAACCGGGACAGGGGTCTATGGAACACTGAAGCTTTCTTT.

The CDR3 bases are TGTGCCACCAGCTATTGGACGGGGAGCTCCTACGAGCAGTACTTC. This translates into CATSYWTGSSYEQYF. The V call is TRBV15, the J call TRBJ2-7; a weak D match, TRBD2 (5 bases). Germline V gene data show CDR1 as LNHNV and CDR2 as YYDKDF (reference sequence). Deletions cut 5 bases from V and 0 bases from J, with 14 bases between. This CDR3 has 15 amino acids.